The T cell receptor (beta chain) under discussion was sequenced for a study of identical twins. TCRdb ran MiXCR on the 5' RACE reads and lists one entry per CDR3 protein. This table holds around 250,000 distinct CDR3 sequences, 6.5% found once. The CDR3 spans 13 residues. V dropped 3 bases and J dropped 5 bases, with 8 bases sitting between them. This clonotype was counted ten times or more. These data were also reused for a study on T cells expressing NK-cell markers. That paper states: The CD3+CD56-NKG2C+ fraction of a handful of donors was also led by these clonotypes.

The sequence was obtained from a woman aged 18-29 years in good health. The chain is built from TRBV12-3 or TRBV12-4 and TRBJ2-1; no clear D gene. Sequencing used CD8+ T cells sorted from blood. The CDR3 sequence is CASSLAGNNEQFF. In DNA, the CDR3 is TGTGCCAGCAGTTTGGCAGGAAACAATGAGCAGTTCTTC.